What follows are 11 T cell receptor beta chains derived from one specimen sequenced in a study of blood T cell repertoires in COVID-19. Assay: immunoSEQ multiplex PCR; the TCRdb copy retains only in-frame clones and omits some. This table has around 270,000 clones, around 89% appearing once. The sequenced sample consisted of peripheral blood. The receptors derive from a man between 25 and 39 years old with acute or convalescent COVID-19.

This sequence joins TRBV9 and TRBJ1-3; D might be TRBD1 (5 bases). CDR3 length equals 17 residues. The V end was cut by 4 bases, the J end by 3 bases, with 20 bases between. Germline values: CDR1 SGDLS, CDR2 YYNGEE. The CDR3 DNA reads TGTGCCAGCAGCTCCGGACACCCACTCTGGGATGGAAACACCATATATTTT. Translation gives CASSSGHPLWDGNTIYF.

The V gene is TRBV7-6, the J gene TRBJ2-3; the match to TRBD2 covers 10 bases. J gave up 3 bases and V 1 base, and 4 bases lay outside the gene matches. The germline gives CDR1 SGHVS, CDR2 FNYEAQ. The CDR3 consists of 16 residues. This chain's CDR3 is CASSLGASGSTDTQYF. CDR3 nucleotides: TGTGCCAGCAGCTTAGGGGCTAGCGGGAGTACAGATACGCAGTATTTT.

The chain joins TRBV30 to TRBJ1-1; 10 bases map to TRBD1. Germline V CDR1 and CDR2: GTSNPN, SVGIG (reference sequence). This CDR3 has 15 residues. J lost 2 bases, V lost 2 bases, and 5 bases had no gene match. The CDR3 region has the DNA TGTGCCTGGAGTACGGGACAGGGGACTAACACTGAAGCTTTCTTT. Residues: CAWSTGQGTNTEAFF. The variable domain in full, completed from reference TRBV30 and TRBJ1-1, reads SQTIHQWPATLVQPVGSPLSLECTVEGTSNPNLYWYRQAAGRGLQLLFYSVGIGQISSEVPQNLSASRPQDRQFILSSKKLLLSDSGFYLCAWSTGQGTNTEAFFGQGTRLTVV.

The V gene is TRBV6-5, the J gene TRBJ1-5, with no clear D. Looked up from germline, CDR1 is MNHEY and CDR2 is SVGAGI. This CDR3 is 15 amino acids long. V was cut by 4 bases and J by 3 bases, with 13 bases left in between. In nucleotides, the CDR3 is TGTGCCAGCAGTTGGGAGCCTAGGTCCAATCAGCCCCAGCATTTT. Protein sequence: CASSWEPRSNQPQHF.

For this clone: The sample carries other DNA sequences with the same CDR3. The chain recombines TRBV3-1 (or the pseudogene TRBV3-2) with TRBJ2-7, with D hard to call. From germline, CDR1 is LGHDT and CDR2 YNNKEL (reference sequence). V lost 1 base and J lost 0, with 7 bases in between. The CDR3 runs to 14 residues. The CDR3 protein is CASSQAGSSYEQYF. Here the CDR3 DNA reads TGTGCCAGCAGCCAAGCGGGTAGCTCCTACGAGCAGTACTTC.

This clone was seen only once. The CDR3 here is CASSRNPSGPNTGELFF. CDR3 bases: TGCGCCAGCAGCCGAAACCCTAGCGGTCCGAACACCGGGGAGCTGTTTTTT. The genes are TRBV5-1 and TRBJ2-2; 7 bases align to TRBD2. V was pared by 4 bases and J by 0 bases, with 9 bases of the junction left unmatched. CDR3 length equals 17 residues. CDR1 and CDR2 (germline): SGHRS, YFSETQ. Based on the CDR3 plus reference TRBV5-1 and TRBJ2-2, the full variable domain is KAGVTQTPRYLIKTRGQQVTLSCSPISGHRSVSWYQQTPGQGLQFLFEYFSETQRNKGNFPGRFSGRQFSNSRSEMNVSTLELGDSALYLCASSRNPSGPNTGELFFGEGSRLTVL.

This chain joins TRBV7-2 and TRBJ2-2; TRBD2 is a possible D gene (6 bases). The CDR3 is made up of 14 amino acids. Deletions cut 5 bases from V and 7 bases from J, with 14 bases between. Germline V gene lookup returns CDR1 SGHTA and CDR2 FQGNSA. As DNA, the CDR3 is TGTGCCAGCAGCCGGGGACTGGAGATCGGGGAGCTGTTTTTT. It specifies CASSRGLEIGELFF.

This chain uses TRBV19 with TRBJ1-5; a possible D gene is TRBD1 (6 bases). V lost 5 bases, J lost 4 bases, and 15 bases lay in between. The CDR3 sequence is 15 residues long. CDR1 and CDR2 (germline): LNHDA, SQIVND (reference sequence). Written as DNA, the CDR3 is TGTGCCAGTAGTGTCTCAGGGGCCCCAAATCAGCCCCAGCATTTT. Amino acids: CASSVSGAPNQPQHF.

V usage is TRBV18 and J usage is TRBJ2-3; 11 positions agree with TRBD2. V trimming: 2 bases; J trimming: 4 bases; junction bases outside the gene matches: 2. Germline V gene data show CDR1 as KGHSH and CDR2 as LQKENI. The CDR3 is made up of 15 amino acids. The CDR3 nucleotides are TGTGCCAGCTCACCAACTAGCGGGAGCGCAGATACGCAGTATTTT. Its translation is CASSPTSGSADTQYF.

This clone has just one count. The rearrangement uses TRBV28 and TRBJ1-2; no definite D call. The CDR3 runs to 12 residues. V was cut by 6 bases and J by 4 bases, with 9 bases left in between. Germline V CDR1 and CDR2: MDHEN, SYDVKM. The CDR3 sequence is CASSRESYGYTF. CDR3 DNA: TGTGCCAGCAGCCGGGAGTCCTATGGCTACACCTTC.

About this clone itself: Sequence at one end of the junction differs from germline and may be a read error. This chain joins TRBV5-1 and TRBJ1-5; 10 nucleotides align to TRBD1. The V gene's germline CDR1 is SGHRS and CDR2 YFSETQ. CDR3 size: 10 residues. The CDR3 DNA reads as TGCGCCAGCAGCGCCTGGGACAGGGGCTTT. The encoded protein is CASSAWDRGF. Based on the CDR3 plus reference TRBV5-1 and TRBJ1-5, the full variable domain is KAGVTQTPRYLIKTRGQQVTLSCSPISGHRSVSWYQQTPGQGLQFLFEYFSETQRNKGNFPGRFSGRQFSNSRSEMNVSTLELGDSALYLCASSAWDRGFGDGTRLSIL.